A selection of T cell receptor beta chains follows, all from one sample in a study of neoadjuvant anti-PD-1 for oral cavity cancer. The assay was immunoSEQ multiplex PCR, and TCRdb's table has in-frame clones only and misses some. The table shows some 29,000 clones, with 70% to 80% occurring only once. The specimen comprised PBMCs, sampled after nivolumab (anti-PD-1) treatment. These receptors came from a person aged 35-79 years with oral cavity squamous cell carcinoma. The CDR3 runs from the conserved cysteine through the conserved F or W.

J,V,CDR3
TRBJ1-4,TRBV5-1,CASSLTGEGEKLFF
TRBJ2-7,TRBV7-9,CASSLHPGLSYEQYF
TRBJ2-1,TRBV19,CASNYGTGMLEQFF
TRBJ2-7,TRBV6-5,CASSYAAGAYEQYF
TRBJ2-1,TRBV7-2,CASSLMKGSYNEQFF
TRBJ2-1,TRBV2,CASSVPREGDEQFF
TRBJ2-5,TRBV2,CASRPAGTETQYF
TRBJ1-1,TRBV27,CASSLQVLNTEAFF
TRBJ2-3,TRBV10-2,CASREGSLGDTQYF
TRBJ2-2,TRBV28,CASSLNDRFANTGELFF
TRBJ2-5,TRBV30,CAWSDPARGKETQYF
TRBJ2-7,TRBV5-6,CASSLEDYEQYF
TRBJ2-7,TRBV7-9,CASRQGQESSYEQYF
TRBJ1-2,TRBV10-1,CASSETADYGYTF
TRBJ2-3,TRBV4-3,CASSQDQGTAANF
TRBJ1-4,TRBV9,CASSPYSSTGFNEKLFF
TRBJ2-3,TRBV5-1,CASSSGLASDTQYF